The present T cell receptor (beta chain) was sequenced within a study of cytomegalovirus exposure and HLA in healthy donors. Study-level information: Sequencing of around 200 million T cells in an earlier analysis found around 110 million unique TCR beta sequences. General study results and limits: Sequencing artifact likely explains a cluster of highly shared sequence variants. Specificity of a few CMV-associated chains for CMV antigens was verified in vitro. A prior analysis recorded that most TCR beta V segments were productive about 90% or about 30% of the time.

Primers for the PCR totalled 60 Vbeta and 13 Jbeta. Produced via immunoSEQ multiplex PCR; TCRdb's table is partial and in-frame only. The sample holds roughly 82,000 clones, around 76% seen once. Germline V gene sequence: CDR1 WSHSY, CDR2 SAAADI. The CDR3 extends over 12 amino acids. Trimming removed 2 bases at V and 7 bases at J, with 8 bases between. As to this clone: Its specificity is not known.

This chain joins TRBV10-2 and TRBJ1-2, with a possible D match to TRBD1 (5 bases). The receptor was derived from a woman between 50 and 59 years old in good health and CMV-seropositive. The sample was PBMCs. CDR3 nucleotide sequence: TGCGCCAGCAGTGAGCAGGGAGGTGGCTACACCTTC. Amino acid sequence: CASSEQGGGYTF.